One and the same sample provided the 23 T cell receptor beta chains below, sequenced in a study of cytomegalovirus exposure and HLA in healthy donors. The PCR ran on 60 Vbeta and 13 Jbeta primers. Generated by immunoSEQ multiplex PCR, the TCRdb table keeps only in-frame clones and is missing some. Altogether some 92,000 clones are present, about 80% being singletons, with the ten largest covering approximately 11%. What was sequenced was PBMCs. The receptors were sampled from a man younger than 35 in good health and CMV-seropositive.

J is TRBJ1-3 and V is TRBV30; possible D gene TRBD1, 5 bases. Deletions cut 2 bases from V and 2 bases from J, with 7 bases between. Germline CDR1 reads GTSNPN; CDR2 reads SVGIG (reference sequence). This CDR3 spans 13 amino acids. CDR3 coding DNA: TGTGCCTGGAGTACGGGGGCTGGAAACACCATATATTTT. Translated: CAWSTGAGNTIYF.

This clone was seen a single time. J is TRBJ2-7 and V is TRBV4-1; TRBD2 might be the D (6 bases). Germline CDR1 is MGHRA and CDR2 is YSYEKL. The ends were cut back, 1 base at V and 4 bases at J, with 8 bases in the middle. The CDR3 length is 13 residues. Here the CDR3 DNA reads TGCGCCAGCAGCCAAGGGGGGGATTACGAGCAGTACTTC. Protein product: CASSQGGDYEQYF.

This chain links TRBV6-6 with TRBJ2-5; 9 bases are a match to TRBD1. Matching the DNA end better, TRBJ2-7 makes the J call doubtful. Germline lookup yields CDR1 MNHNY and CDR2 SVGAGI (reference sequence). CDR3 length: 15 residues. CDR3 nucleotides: TGTGCCAGCAGTTACGGACAGGGGTCGCCCTACGAGCAGTACTTC. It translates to CASSYGQGSPYEQYF.

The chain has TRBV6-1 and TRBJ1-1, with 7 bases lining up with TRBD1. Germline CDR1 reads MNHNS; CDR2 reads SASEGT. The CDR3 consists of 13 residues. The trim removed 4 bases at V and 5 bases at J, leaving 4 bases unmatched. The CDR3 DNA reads TGTGCCAGCAGTGGTAGGGGGCGAACTGAAGCTTTCTTT. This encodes CASSGRGRTEAFF.

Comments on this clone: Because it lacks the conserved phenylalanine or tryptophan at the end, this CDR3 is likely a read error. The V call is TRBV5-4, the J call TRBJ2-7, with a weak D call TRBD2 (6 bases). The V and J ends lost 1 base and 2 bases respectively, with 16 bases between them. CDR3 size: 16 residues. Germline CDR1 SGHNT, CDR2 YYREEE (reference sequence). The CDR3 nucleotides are TGTGCCAGCAGCTTGCAGGAGGGTGACTCAACCTACGAGCAGTACCTC. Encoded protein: CASSLQEGDSTYEQYL.

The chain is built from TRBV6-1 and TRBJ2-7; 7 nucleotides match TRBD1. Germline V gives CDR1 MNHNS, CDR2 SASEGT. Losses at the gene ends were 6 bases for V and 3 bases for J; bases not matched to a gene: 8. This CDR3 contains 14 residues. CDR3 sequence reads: CASRRVGQIYEQYF. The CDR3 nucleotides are TGTGCCAGCAGGAGGGTGGGACAGATCTACGAGCAGTACTTC.

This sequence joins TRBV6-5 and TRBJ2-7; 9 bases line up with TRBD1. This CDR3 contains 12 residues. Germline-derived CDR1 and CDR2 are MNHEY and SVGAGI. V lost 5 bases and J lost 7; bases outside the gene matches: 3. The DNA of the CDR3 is TGTGCCAGCAGTGGGACAGGGAGGGAGCAGTACTTC. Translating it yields CASSGTGREQYF.

CDR3 amino acids: CASSFTDRGPYEQYF. The CDR3 DNA follows: TGTGCCAGCAGCTTCACGGACAGGGGGCCCTACGAGCAGTACTTC. The genes are TRBV5-6 and TRBJ2-7; 11 nucleotides agree with TRBD1. Germline values: CDR1 SGHDT, CDR2 YYEEEE. The V gene end was trimmed by 2 bases and the J gene end by 2 bases; junction bases not matched to a gene: 3. CDR3 length: 15 residues.

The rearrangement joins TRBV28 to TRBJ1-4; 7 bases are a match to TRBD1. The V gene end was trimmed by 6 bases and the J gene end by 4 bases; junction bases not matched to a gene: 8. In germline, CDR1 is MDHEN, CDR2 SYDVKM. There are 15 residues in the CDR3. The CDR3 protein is CASRFPGQSNEKLFF. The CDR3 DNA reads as TGTGCCAGCAGATTCCCGGGACAGAGTAATGAAAAACTGTTTTTT.

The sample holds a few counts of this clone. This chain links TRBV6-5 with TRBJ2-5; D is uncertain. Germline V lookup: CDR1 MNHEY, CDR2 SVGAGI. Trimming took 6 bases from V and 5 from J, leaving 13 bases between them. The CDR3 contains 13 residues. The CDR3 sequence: CASSTTVVETQYF. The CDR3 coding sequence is TGTGCCAGCAGCACAACAGTGGTCGAGACCCAGTACTTC.

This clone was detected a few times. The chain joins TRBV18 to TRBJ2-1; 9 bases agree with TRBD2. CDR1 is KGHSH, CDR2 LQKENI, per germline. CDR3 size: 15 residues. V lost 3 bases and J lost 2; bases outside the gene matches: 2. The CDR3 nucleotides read TGTGCCAGCTCACCGAGCGGGGGGACCTACAATGAGCAGTTCTTC. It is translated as CASSPSGGTYNEQFF. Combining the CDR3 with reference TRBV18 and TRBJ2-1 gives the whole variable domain NAGVMQNPRHLVRRRGQEARLRCSPMKGHSHVYWYRQLPEEGLKFMVYLQKENIIDESGMPKERFSAEFPKEGPSILRIQQVVRGDSAAYFCASSPSGGTYNEQFFGPGTRLTVL.

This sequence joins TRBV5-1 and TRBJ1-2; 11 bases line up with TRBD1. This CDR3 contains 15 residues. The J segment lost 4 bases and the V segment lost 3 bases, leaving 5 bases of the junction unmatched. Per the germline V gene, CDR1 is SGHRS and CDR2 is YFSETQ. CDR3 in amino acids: CASSSEGTGGYGYTF. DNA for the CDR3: TGCGCCAGCAGCTCAGAGGGGACAGGGGGCTATGGCTACACCTTC.

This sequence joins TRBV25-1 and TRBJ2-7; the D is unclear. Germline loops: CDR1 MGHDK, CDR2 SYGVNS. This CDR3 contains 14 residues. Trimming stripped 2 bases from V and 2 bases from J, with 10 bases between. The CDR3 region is CASSEPYDTYEQYF. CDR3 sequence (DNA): TGTGCCAGCAGTGAACCCTACGACACCTACGAGCAGTACTTC.

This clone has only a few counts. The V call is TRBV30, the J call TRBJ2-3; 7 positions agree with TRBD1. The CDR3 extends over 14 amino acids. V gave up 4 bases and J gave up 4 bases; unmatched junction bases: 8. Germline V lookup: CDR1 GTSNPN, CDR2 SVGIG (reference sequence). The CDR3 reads CAWTGEGGADTQYF. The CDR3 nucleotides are TGTGCCTGGACTGGGGAAGGGGGCGCAGATACGCAGTATTTT.

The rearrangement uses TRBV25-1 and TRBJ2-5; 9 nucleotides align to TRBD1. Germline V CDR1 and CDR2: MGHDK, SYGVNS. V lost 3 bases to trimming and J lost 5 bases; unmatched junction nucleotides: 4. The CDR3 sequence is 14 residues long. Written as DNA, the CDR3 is TGTGCCAGCAGTGACACAGGGGGCTCGGAGACCCAGTACTTC. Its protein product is CASSDTGGSETQYF.

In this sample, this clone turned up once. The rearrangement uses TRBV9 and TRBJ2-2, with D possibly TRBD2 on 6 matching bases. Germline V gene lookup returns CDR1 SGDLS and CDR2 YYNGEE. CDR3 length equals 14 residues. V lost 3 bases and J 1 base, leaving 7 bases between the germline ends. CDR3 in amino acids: CASSGRGNTGELFF. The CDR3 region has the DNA TGTGCCAGCAGCGGGCGGGGGAACACCGGGGAGCTGTTTTTT. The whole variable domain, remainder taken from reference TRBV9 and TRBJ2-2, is DSGVTQTPKHLITATGQRVTLRCSPRSGDLSVYWYQQSLDQGLQFLIQYYNGEERAKGNILERFSAQQFPDLHSELNLSSLELGDSALYFCASSGRGNTGELFFGEGSRLTVL.

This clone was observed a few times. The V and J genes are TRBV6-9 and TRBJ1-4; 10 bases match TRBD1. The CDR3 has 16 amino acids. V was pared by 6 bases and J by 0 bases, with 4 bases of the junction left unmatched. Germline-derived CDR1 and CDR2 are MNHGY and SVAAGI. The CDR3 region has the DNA TGTGCCAGCAGCCGTGGACAGGGGGCAACTAATGAAAAACTGTTTTTT. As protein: CASSRGQGATNEKLFF.

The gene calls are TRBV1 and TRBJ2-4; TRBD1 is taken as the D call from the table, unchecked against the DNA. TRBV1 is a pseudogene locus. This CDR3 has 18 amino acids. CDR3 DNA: TGCACCAGCAGCCAAGACAACGCTCGGACAGGAGACAAAAACATTCAGTACTTC. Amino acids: CTSSQDNARTGDKNIQYF.

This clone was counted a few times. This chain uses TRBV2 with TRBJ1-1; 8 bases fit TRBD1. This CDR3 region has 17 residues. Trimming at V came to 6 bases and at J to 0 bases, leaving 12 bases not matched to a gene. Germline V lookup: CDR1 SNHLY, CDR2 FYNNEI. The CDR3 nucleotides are TGTGCCAGCAGGCGGGCAGGGGGCCTTGGAATGAACACTGAAGCTTTCTTT. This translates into CASRRAGGLGMNTEAFF.

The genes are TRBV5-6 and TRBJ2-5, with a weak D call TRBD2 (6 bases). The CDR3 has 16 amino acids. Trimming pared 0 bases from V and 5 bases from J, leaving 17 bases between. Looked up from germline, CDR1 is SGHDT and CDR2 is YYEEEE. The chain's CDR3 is CASSLVGRAGIETQYF. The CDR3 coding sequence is TGTGCCAGCAGCTTGGTAGGCAGGGCGGGGATTGAGACCCAGTACTTC.

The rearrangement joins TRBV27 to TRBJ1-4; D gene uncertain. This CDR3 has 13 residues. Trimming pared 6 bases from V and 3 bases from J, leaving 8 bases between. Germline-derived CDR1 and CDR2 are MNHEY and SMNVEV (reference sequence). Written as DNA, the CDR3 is TGTGCCAGCAGCGGAGTTCCTAATGAAAAACTGTTTTTT. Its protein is CASSGVPNEKLFF.

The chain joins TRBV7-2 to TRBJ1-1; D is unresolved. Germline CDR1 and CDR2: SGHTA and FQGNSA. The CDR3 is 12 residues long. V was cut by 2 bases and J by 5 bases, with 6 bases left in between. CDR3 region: CASSLSRTEAFF. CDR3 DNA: TGTGCCAGCAGCTTAAGCAGGACTGAAGCTTTCTTT.

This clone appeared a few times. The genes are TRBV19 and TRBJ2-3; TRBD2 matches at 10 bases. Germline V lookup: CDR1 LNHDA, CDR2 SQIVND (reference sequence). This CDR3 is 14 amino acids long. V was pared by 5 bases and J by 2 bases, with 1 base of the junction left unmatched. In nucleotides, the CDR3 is TGTGCCAGTAGTCTAGCGGGGGTCACAGATACGCAGTATTTT. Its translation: CASSLAGVTDTQYF.